This TCR beta chain was sequenced in a study of cytomegalovirus exposure and HLA in healthy donors. The germline V gene has CDR1 MNHNS and CDR2 SASEGT. The CDR3 contains 14 residues. V lost 4 bases and J 12 bases, leaving 19 bases between the germline ends. Use of 60 Vbeta and 13 Jbeta primers characterized the PCR. Produced via immunoSEQ multiplex PCR; TCRdb's table is partial and in-frame only. The sample lists more than 95,000 clones, approximately 79% seen once, with more than 15% in the top ten. The source of this sequence is a middle-aged man in good health and CMV-seropositive. Sequencing was performed on PBMCs. The chain recombines TRBV6-1 with TRBJ2-1; D may be TRBD1 (6 bases). The CDR3 spells CASSAGTTRRGQFF. CDR3 bases: TGTGCCAGCAGTGCCGGGACAACCCGCCGGGGGCAGTTCTTC.